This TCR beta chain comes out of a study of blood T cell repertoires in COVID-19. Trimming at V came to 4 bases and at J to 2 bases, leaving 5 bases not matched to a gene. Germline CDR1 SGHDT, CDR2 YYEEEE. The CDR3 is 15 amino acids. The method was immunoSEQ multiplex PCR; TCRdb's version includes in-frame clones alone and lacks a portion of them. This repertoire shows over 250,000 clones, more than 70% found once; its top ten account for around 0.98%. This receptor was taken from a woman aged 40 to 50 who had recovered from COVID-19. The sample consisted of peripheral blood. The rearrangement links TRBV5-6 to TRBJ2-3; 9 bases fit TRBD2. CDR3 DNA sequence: TGTGCCAGCAGCCGGCGGGAGGGGACCACAGATACGCAGTATTTT. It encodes CASSRREGTTDTQYF.